The 13 T cell receptor beta chains presented below share a single source sample, sequenced in a study of cytomegalovirus exposure and HLA in healthy donors. Primers: 60 Vbeta forward and 13 Jbeta reverse. Only in-frame clones appear in the TCRdb table, and some are missing; sequencing was by immunoSEQ multiplex PCR. The profile covers 140,000 to 150,000 clones, with around three quarters appearing a single time and 2% to 2.5% taken by the ten largest. The sample was PBMCs. These receptors were taken from a woman aged 60-75 years in good health and CMV-seropositive.

This clone turned up a few times. V gene TRBV19 combines with J gene TRBJ2-2, with TRBD1 matching over 7 bases. V gave up 7 bases and J gave up 0 bases; unmatched junction bases: 2. The CDR3 length is 14 residues. Germline V gene lookup returns CDR1 LNHDA and CDR2 SQIVND (reference sequence). CDR3 DNA: TGTGCCAGTAAGGACAGGACGAACACCGGGGAGCTGTTTTTT. Translation: CASKDRTNTGELFF.

A remark on this clone: Other DNA sequences of this sample code for an identical CDR3. The chain joins TRBV5-1 to TRBJ2-3; a weak D match, TRBD2 (5 bases). This CDR3 has 14 residues. CDR1 and CDR2 (germline): SGHRS, YFSETQ. The V end was cut by 7 bases, the J end by 0 bases, with 12 bases between. The CDR3 sequence: CASSAGTSTDTQYF. CDR3 sequence (DNA): TGCGCCAGCTCGGCGGGTACTAGCACAGATACGCAGTATTTT.

The chain couples TRBV5-4 to TRBJ1-2; weak D call: TRBD1 (5 bases). V shed 4 bases and J shed 8 bases, with 18 bases lying between them. CDR1 is SGHNT and CDR2 is YYREEE in the germline V gene (reference sequence). CDR3 size: 14 residues. The CDR3 sequence: CASSVGWGVGGYTF. The CDR3 DNA reads as TGTGCCAGCAGCGTCGGATGGGGGGTCGGCGGCTACACCTTC. Full variable domain (missing parts from reference TRBV5-4 and TRBJ1-2): ETGVTQSPTHLIKTRGQQVTLRCSSQSGHNTVSWYQQALGQGPQFIFQYYREEENGRGNFPPRFSGLQFPNYSSELNVNALELDDSALYLCASSVGWGVGGYTFGSGTRLTVV.

The sample holds a few counts of this clone. V gene TRBV5-1 combines with J gene TRBJ2-7; 9 nucleotides align to TRBD1. Germline loops: CDR1 SGHRS, CDR2 YFSETQ. V lost 0 bases, J lost 5 bases, and 3 bases stayed unmatched. CDR3 length: 14 residues. The CDR3 loop is CASSLVGTGHEQYF. The CDR3 bases are TGCGCCAGCAGCTTGGTTGGGACAGGGCACGAGCAGTACTTC.

The chain recombines TRBV6-5 with TRBJ1-2; D unresolved. This CDR3 has 13 residues. CDR1 MNHEY and CDR2 SVGAGI come from the germline V gene. The V and J ends lost 0 bases and 7 bases respectively, with 9 bases between them. The CDR3 DNA reads TGTGCCAGCAGTTACTCTTGGAGGGCTGGCTACACCTTC. Protein product: CASSYSWRAGYTF.

This rearrangement joins TRBV5-1 to TRBJ1-4; D call uncertain. Germline V gene sequence: CDR1 SGHRS, CDR2 YFSETQ. The V end was cut by 1 base, the J end by 7 bases, with 11 bases between. This CDR3 has 14 amino acids. The CDR3 nucleotides read TGCGCCAGCAGCTTGAGCGTAGTCGGTGAAAAACTGTTTTTT. This codes for CASSLSVVGEKLFF.

This clone has just a few counts. The rearrangement joins TRBV4-2 to TRBJ2-1, with 9 positions matching TRBD1. The CDR3 runs to 16 residues. Germline V lookup: CDR1 LGHNA, CDR2 YNFKEQ. Trimming at V came to 3 bases and at J to 7 bases, leaving 10 bases not matched to a gene. CDR3 region: CASSQPPGTGQNEQFF. For the CDR3, the DNA is TGTGCCAGCAGCCAGCCCCCCGGGACAGGGCAGAATGAGCAGTTCTTC.

The rearrangement joins TRBV27 to TRBJ2-1; TRBD2 is a possible D gene (6 bases). Germline CDR1 and CDR2: MNHEY and SMNVEV (reference sequence). With 0 bases removed from V and 6 bases from J, the gap between germline ends came to 9 bases. This CDR3 has 14 amino acids. CDR3 DNA: TGTGCCAGCAGTTTATCGGGGACTGGCAATGAGCAGTTCTTC. This encodes CASSLSGTGNEQFF.

This chain links TRBV28 with TRBJ1-5; a possible D gene is TRBD1 (5 bases). Trimming removed 3 bases from V and 0 bases from J, with 15 bases in between. This CDR3 comprises 17 residues. Germline-derived CDR1 and CDR2 are MDHEN and SYDVKM. CDR3 in DNA: TGTGCCAGCAGTTTGGATTACGGACAAATTAGCAATCAGCCCCAGCATTTT. It encodes CASSLDYGQISNQPQHF.

The chain carries TRBV5-6 and TRBJ1-2; D not resolved. From germline, CDR1 is SGHDT and CDR2 YYEEEE. Trimming took off 0 bases at V and 1 base at J, with 13 bases between the two ends. This CDR3 region has 16 residues. The CDR3 is CASSLAVNIFNYGYTF. The CDR3 nucleotides read TGTGCCAGCAGCTTGGCCGTAAACATATTTAACTATGGCTACACCTTC. The full variable domain, in which reference TRBV5-6 and TRBJ1-2 provide the parts outside the CDR3, is DAGVTQSPTHLIKTRGQQVTLRCSPKSGHDTVSWYQQALGQGPQFIFQYYEEEERQRGNFPDRFSGHQFPNYSSELNVNALLLGDSALYLCASSLAVNIFNYGYTFGSGTRLTVV.

V and J are TRBV29-1 and TRBJ1-1; D may be TRBD1 (5 bases). The V end was cut by 1 base, the J end by 7 bases, with 19 bases between. Germline V gene sequence: CDR1 SQVTM, CDR2 ANQGSEA. This CDR3 is built from 15 residues. The CDR3 is CSVEGSGWGAHEAFF. DNA for the CDR3: TGCAGCGTTGAAGGATCTGGATGGGGCGCCCATGAAGCTTTCTTT.

This clone was seen just once. The J gene is TRBJ2-7, the V gene TRBV29-1, with D possibly TRBD1 on 5 matching bases. The CDR3 consists of 13 residues. Looked up from germline, CDR1 is SQVTM and CDR2 is ANQGSEA. Deletions cut 3 bases from V and 2 bases from J, with 11 bases between. CDR3 residues: CSVDRAGTYEQYF. CDR3 sequence (DNA): TGCAGCGTTGACAGGGCAGGGACCTACGAGCAGTACTTC.

In this sample, this clone turned up a few times. The gene calls are TRBV29-1 and TRBJ2-7; TRBD2 aligns across 13 bases. V trimming: 3 bases; J trimming: 8 bases; junction bases outside the gene matches: 1. The CDR3 runs to 12 residues. Germline V gene sequence: CDR1 SQVTM, CDR2 ANQGSEA. The CDR3 DNA reads as TGCAGCGTTGAGACTAGCGGGAGGAAGCAGTACTTC. The encoded protein is CSVETSGRKQYF.